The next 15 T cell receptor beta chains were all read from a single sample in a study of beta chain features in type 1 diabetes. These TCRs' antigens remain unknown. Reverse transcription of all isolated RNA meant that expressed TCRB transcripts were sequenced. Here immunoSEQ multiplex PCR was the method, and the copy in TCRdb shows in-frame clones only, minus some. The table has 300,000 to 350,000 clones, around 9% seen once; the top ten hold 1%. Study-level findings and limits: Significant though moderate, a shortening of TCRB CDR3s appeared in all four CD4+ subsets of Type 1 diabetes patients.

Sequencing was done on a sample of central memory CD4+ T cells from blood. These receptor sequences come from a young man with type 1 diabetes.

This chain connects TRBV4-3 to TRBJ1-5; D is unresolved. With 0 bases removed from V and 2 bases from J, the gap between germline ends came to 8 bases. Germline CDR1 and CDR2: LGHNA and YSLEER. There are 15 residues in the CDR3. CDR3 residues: CASSQDALGNQPQHF. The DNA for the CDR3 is TGCGCCAGCAGCCAAGATGCGCTGGGCAATCAGCCCCAGCATTTT.

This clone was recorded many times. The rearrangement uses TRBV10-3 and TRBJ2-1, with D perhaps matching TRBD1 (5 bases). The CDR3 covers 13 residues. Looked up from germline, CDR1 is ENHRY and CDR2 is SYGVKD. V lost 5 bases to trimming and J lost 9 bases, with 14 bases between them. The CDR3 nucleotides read TGTGCCATCAGTTCCGACAGAGTCAGTGAGCAGTTCTTC. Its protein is CAISSDRVSEQFF.

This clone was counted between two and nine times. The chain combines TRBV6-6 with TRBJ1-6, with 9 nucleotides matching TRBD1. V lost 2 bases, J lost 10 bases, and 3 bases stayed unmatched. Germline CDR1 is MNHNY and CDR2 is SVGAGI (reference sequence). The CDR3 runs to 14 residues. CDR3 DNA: TGTGCCAGCAGTTACGGGACAGGGCGATCACCCCTCCACTTT. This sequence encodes CASSYGTGRSPLHF.

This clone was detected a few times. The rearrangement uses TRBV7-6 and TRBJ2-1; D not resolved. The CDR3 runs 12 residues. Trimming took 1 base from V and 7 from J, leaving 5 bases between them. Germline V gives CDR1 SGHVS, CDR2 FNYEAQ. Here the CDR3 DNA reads TGTGCCAGCAGCTTAGTCGGGAATGAGCAGTTCTTC. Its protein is CASSLVGNEQFF.

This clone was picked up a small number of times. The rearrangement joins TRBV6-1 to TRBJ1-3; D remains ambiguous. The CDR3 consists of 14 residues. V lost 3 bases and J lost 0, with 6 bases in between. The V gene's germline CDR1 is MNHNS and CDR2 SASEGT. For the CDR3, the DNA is TGTGCCAGCAGTGAGGGGTTCTCTGGAAACACCATATATTTT. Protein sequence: CASSEGFSGNTIYF.

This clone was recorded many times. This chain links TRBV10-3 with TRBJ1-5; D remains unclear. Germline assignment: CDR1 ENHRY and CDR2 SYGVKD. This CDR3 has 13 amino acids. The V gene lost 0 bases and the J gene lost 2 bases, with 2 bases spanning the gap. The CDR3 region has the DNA TGTGCCATCAGTGAGTCGGGCAATCAGCCCCAGCATTTT. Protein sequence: CAISESGNQPQHF.

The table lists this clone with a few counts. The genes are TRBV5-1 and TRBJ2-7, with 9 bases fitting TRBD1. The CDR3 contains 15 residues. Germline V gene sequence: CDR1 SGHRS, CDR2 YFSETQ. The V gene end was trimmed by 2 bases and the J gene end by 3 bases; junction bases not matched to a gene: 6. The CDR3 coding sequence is TGCGCCAGCAGCTTCTCCGGGACAGGGCACTACGAGCAGTACTTC. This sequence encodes CASSFSGTGHYEQYF.

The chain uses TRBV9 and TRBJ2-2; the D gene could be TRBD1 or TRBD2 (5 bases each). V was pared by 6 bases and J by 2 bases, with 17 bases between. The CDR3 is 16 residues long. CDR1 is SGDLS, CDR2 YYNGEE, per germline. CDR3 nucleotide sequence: TGTGCCAGCAAGCGGAACGCTGGGGCAAACACCGGGGAGCTGTTTTTT. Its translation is CASKRNAGANTGELFF.

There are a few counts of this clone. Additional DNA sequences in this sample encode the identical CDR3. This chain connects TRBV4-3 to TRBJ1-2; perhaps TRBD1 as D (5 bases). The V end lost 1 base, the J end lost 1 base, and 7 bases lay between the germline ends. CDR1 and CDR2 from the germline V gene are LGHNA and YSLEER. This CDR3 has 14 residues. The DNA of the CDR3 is TGCGCCAGCAGCCAAGGACAGATTAACTATGGCTACACCTTC. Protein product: CASSQGQINYGYTF.

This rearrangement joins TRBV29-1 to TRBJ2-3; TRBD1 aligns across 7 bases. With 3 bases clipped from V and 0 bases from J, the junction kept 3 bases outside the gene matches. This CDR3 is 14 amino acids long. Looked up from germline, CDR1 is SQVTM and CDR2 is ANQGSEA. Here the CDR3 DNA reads TGCAGCGTTGAGACGGGACAGAGCACAGATACGCAGTATTTT. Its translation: CSVETGQSTDTQYF.

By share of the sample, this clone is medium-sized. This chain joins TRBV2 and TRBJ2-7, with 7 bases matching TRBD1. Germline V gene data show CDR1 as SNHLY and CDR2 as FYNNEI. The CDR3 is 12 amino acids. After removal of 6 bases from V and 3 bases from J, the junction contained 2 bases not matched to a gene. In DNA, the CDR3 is TGTGCCAGCAGGGACAGGAACTACGAGCAGTACTTC. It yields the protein CASRDRNYEQYF.

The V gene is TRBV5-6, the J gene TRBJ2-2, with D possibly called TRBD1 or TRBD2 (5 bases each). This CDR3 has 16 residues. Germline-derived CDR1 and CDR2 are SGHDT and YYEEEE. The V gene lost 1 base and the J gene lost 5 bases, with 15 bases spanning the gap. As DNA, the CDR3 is TGTGCCAGCAGCTTGTTATCGAGGGGCCGAACCGGGGAGCTGTTTTTT. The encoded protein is CASSLLSRGRTGELFF.

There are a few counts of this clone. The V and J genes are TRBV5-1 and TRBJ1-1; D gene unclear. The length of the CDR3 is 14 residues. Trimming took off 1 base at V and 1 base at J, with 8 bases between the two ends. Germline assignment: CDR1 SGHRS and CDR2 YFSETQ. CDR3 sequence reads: CASSLYSQNTEAFF. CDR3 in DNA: TGCGCCAGCAGCTTGTACTCTCAGAACACTGAAGCTTTCTTT.

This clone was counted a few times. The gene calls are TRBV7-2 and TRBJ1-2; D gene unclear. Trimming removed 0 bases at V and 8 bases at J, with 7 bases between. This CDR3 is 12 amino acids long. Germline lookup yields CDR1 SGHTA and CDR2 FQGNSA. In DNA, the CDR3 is TGTGCCAGCAGCTTAGCGATCCGAGGCTACACCTTC. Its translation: CASSLAIRGYTF. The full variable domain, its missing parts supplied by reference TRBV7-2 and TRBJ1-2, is GAGVSQSPSNKVTEKGKDVELRCDPISGHTALYWYRQSLGQGLEFLIYFQGNSAPDKSGLPSDRFSAERTGGSVSTLTIQRTQQEDSAVYLCASSLAIRGYTFGSGTRLTVV.

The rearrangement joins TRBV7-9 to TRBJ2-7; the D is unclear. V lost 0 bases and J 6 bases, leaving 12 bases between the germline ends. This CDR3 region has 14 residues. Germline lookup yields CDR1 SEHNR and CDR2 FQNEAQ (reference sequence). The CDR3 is CASSLARWVGEQYF. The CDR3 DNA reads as TGTGCCAGCAGCTTAGCGCGGTGGGTTGGCGAGCAGTACTTC. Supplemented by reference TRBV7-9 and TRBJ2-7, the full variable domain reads DTGVSQNPRHKITKRGQNVTFRCDPISEHNRLYWYRQTLGQGPEFLTYFQNEAQLEKSRLLSDRFSAERPKGSFSTLEIQRTEQGDSAMYLCASSLARWVGEQYFGPGTRLTVT.